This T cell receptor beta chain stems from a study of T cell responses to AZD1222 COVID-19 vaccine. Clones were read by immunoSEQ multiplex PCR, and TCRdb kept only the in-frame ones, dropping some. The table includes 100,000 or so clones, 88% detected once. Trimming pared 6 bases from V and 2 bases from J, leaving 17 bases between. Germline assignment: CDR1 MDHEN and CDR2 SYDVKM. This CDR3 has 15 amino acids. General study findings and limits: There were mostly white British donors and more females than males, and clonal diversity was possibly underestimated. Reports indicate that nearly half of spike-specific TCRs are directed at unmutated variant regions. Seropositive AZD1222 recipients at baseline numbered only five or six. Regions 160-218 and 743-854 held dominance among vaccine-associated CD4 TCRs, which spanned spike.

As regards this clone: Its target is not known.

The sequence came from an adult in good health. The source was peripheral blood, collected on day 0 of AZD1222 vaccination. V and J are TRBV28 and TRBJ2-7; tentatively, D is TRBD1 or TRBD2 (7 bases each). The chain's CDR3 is CASRVQGGGTYEQYF. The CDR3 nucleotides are TGTGCCAGCAGAGTCCAGGGAGGGGGCACCTACGAGCAGTACTTC.